The next 13 T cell receptor beta chains were all read from a single sample in a study of T cell responses to AZD1222 COVID-19 vaccine (dated by TCRdb to about 2021). The meaning of the sample's time point label: baseline before first vaccination. Library generation was performed with the immunoSEQ multiplex PCR assay. The source is immuneACCESS, and TCRdb retained only in-frame sequences with V and J called. Part of the clones is not carried over; for the studies checked, unresolved V genes explain less than half of this, and the remainder is unexplained. For this sample there are around 180,000 clones; less than 95% appear just once. Roughly 3.1% of the sample belongs to the ten largest clones. The sample consisted of peripheral blood, taken on day 0 of AZD1222 vaccination. These TCRs come from an adult in good health.

The chain employs TRBV7-2 and TRBJ2-7; D uncertain. The V end was cut by 4 bases, the J end by 2 bases, with 6 bases between. Germline V gene lookup returns CDR1 SGHTA and CDR2 FQGNSA. The CDR3 extends over 12 amino acids. The CDR3 DNA reads as TGTGCCAGCAGCTCCCAAACCTACGAGCAGTACTTC. Amino acid sequence: CASSSQTYEQYF. Combining the CDR3 with reference TRBV7-2 and TRBJ2-7 gives the whole variable domain GAGVSQSPSNKVTEKGKDVELRCDPISGHTALYWYRQSLGQGLEFLIYFQGNSAPDKSGLPSDRFSAERTGGSVSTLTIQRTQQEDSAVYLCASSSQTYEQYFGPGTRLTVT.

This clone was counted between two and nine times. The chain couples TRBV6-4 to TRBJ1-5; the D gene is possibly TRBD1 (5 bases). The CDR3 loop spans 18 amino acids. The V end lost 7 bases, the J end lost 6 bases, and 28 bases lay between the germline ends. Germline V CDR1 and CDR2: MRHNA, SNTAGT. The DNA for the CDR3 is TGTGCCAGCAATCAGAGTAGAGGTGCGCGACATAGGGGTCAGCCCCAGCATTTT. This gives the protein CASNQSRGARHRGQPQHF.

This chain uses TRBV11-1 with TRBJ1-1, with a weak D call TRBD1 (6 bases). The germline V and J ends were trimmed by 5 bases and 4 bases, with 17 bases remaining between them. Germline V lookup: CDR1 SGHAT, CDR2 FQDESV (reference sequence). This CDR3 has 15 amino acids. CDR3 sequence reads: CASSREQGRATEAFF. The CDR3 DNA reads as TGTGCCAGCAGCCGTGAACAGGGACGGGCCACTGAAGCTTTCTTT.

This rearrangement joins TRBV4-1 to TRBJ2-7; either TRBD1 or TRBD2 may supply D (6 bases each). The CDR3 consists of 16 residues. The germline V and J ends were trimmed by 2 bases and 2 bases, with 16 bases remaining between them. CDR1 and CDR2 (germline): MGHRA, YSYEKL. In DNA form, the CDR3 reads TGCGCCAGCAGCCAACAACCGGGGGACACCACCTACGAGCAGTACTTC. Translating it yields CASSQQPGDTTYEQYF.

The chain joins TRBV27 to TRBJ2-2; 8 nucleotides line up with TRBD2. The CDR3 extends over 15 amino acids. Germline V lookup: CDR1 MNHEY, CDR2 SMNVEV (reference sequence). Unmatched junction bases numbered 4, after V lost 3 bases and J lost 4 bases. CDR3 loop: CASSFRGGSTGELFF. The CDR3 DNA sequence: TGTGCCAGCAGTTTCCGGGGGGGGAGCACCGGGGAGCTGTTTTTT.

This chain uses TRBV5-8 with TRBJ1-4; D perhaps matches TRBD1 (5 bases). CDR1 is SGHTS, CDR2 YDEGEE, per germline. V lost 2 bases and J 7 bases, leaving 6 bases between the germline ends. This CDR3 contains 12 residues. The CDR3 region is CASSFDSEKLFF. In DNA form, the CDR3 reads TGTGCCAGCAGCTTCGACAGTGAAAAACTGTTTTTT. Full variable domain (outside the CDR3, taken from reference TRBV5-8 and TRBJ1-4): EAGVTQSPTHLIKTRGQQATLRCSPISGHTSVYWYQQALGLGLQFLLWYDEGEERNRGNFPPRFSGRQFPNYSSELNVNALELEDSALYLCASSFDSEKLFFGSGTQLSVL.

The chain joins TRBV9 to TRBJ1-1; D is perhaps TRBD1 (6 bases). V dropped 4 bases and J dropped 3 bases, with 10 bases sitting between them. This CDR3 region has 13 residues. CDR1 SGDLS and CDR2 YYNGEE come from the germline V gene. CDR3 sequence: CASSSPGDTEAFF. Here the CDR3 DNA reads TGTGCCAGCAGCTCCCCAGGGGACACTGAAGCTTTCTTT.

This clone has just one count. The genes are TRBV20-1 and TRBJ1-2; D might be TRBD1 (5 bases). The V end was cut by 3 bases, the J end by 6 bases, with 14 bases between. This CDR3 is built from 13 residues. The germline gives CDR1 DFQATT, CDR2 SNEGSKA (reference sequence). The CDR3 here is CSASRQGTDGYTF. The CDR3 nucleotides are TGCAGTGCTAGTCGCCAAGGGACTGATGGCTACACCTTC.

The CDR3 loop is CASSLGGAYTF. The CDR3 DNA reads TGTGCCAGCAGTTTAGGGGGGGCCTACACCTTC. The genes are TRBV12-3 or TRBV12-4 and TRBJ1-2, with a possible D match to TRBD1 (6 bases). V was trimmed by 1 base and J by 10 bases, leaving 7 bases between them. This CDR3 spans 11 amino acids.

The chain has TRBV19 and TRBJ1-5; possibly TRBD1 for D (6 bases). Germline V gene data show CDR1 as LNHDA and CDR2 as SQIVND (reference sequence). The V end lost 7 bases, the J end lost 2 bases, and 15 bases lay between the germline ends. This CDR3 has 15 amino acids. CDR3 protein: CASKEGGLGNQPQHF. The CDR3 bases are TGTGCCAGTAAGGAGGGGGGACTTGGCAATCAGCCCCAGCATTTT.

The V call is TRBV4-3, the J call TRBJ1-2; D is uncertain. Trimming pared 4 bases from V and 5 bases from J, leaving 20 bases between. The CDR3 is made up of 16 amino acids. The V gene's germline CDR1 is LGHNA and CDR2 YSLEER. This CDR3 is CASSPVGGRAEYGYTF. The CDR3 coding sequence is TGCGCCAGCAGCCCGGTCGGTGGGCGGGCGGAGTATGGCTACACCTTC.

The chain has TRBV10-3 and TRBJ1-2, with TRBD1 matching over 10 bases. This CDR3 spans 15 amino acids. V was pared by 3 bases and J by 8 bases, with 9 bases of the junction left unmatched. The germline CDR1 and CDR2 sequences are ENHRY and SYGVKD. CDR3 nucleotides: TGTGCCATCAGTGACCCCGGGACAGGGGATTACGGCTACACCTTC. It encodes CAISDPGTGDYGYTF.

V gene TRBV19 combines with J gene TRBJ2-3; D is tentatively TRBD1 or TRBD2 (6 bases each). The V and J ends lost 6 bases and 2 bases respectively, with 15 bases between them. The CDR3 has 15 residues. The germline V gene encodes CDR1 LNHDA and CDR2 SQIVND (reference sequence). The CDR3 sequence is CASSSRWGATDTQYF. The CDR3 coding sequence is TGTGCCAGTAGCTCACGATGGGGGGCCACAGATACGCAGTATTTT.